Below are 2 T cell receptor beta chains sequenced from a single sample in a study of T cells after yellow fever vaccination. A single record per CDR3 protein comes from TCRdb applying MiXCR to the 5' RACE reads. Among just under 600,000 distinct CDR3 sequences, 13% were seen once, and the ten largest hold 11% to 15%. The specimen was PBMCs, collected on the day of the yellow fever booster vaccination. These receptors were taken from a man younger than 40 who received the YFV17D yellow fever vaccine.

This clonotype was detected a few times. The chain carries TRBV14 and TRBJ2-7; 9 bases match TRBD1. The CDR3 length is 14 residues. In germline, CDR1 is SGHDN, CDR2 FVKESK. J was trimmed by 6 bases and V by 8 bases; bases with no gene match: 11. The CDR3 loop is CASRRTGADTEQYF. As DNA, the CDR3 is TGTGCCAGCCGCCGGACAGGGGCGGATACCGAGCAGTACTTC.

This clonotype was counted between two and nine times. The chain has TRBV3-1 and TRBJ2-2; D unclear. The V and J ends lost 0 bases and 4 bases respectively, with 3 bases between them. CDR3 length equals 13 residues. Germline lookup yields CDR1 LGHDT and CDR2 YNNKEL (reference sequence). The CDR3 coding sequence is TGTGCCAGCAGCCAAGAGGCCACCGGGGAGCTGTTTTTT. Its protein is CASSQEATGELFF.